This T cell receptor (beta chain) was identified during a study of T cells in Graves' hyperthyroidism and ophthalmopathy. Authors of the study amplified TCR beta CDR3 regions from RNA transcripts. Using the HTBI primer set, a first-round RT-PCR was run on the TCR CDR3. MiXCR was run by TCRdb on the multiplex PCR reads, yielding one entry per CDR3 protein. Of roughly 500,000 distinct CDR3 sequences listed, about 14% are singletons. Germline assignment: CDR1 LGHNT and CDR2 FRNRAP. V was clipped by 0 bases and J by 8 bases, with 13 bases between them. This CDR3 is built from 14 residues. This clonotype has only a few counts. Uncontrolled infection, other autoimmune disease, pregnancy and lactation each barred patients from inclusion. Blood was drawn at first hyperthyroidism diagnosis, before any ophthalmopathy symptoms.

The material sequenced was blood. The V and J genes are TRBV12-5 and TRBJ1-2; perhaps TRBD1 as D (5 bases). This receptor was taken from a woman younger than 45 with Graves' hyperthyroidism that later progressed to Graves' ophthalmopathy. The CDR3 is CASGLVPDREGYTF. CDR3 DNA: TGTGCTAGTGGTTTGGTACCCGACAGAGAGGGCTACACCTTC.